A single sample is the source of the 19 T cell receptor beta chains below, sequenced in a study of shared T cell receptors in the human thymus. The data were produced by immunoSEQ multiplex PCR, yet TCRdb's version contains in-frame clones alone and is incomplete. Of more than 300,000 clones listed, just under 95% are singletons. The material sequenced was thymocytes. These receptors all stem from a human donor.

The chain is built from TRBV5-1 and TRBJ2-3; TRBD2 is a possible D gene (5 bases). Germline lookup yields CDR1 SGHRS and CDR2 YFSETQ. This CDR3 is 16 amino acids long. V lost 5 bases and J lost 2, with 18 bases in between. The DNA for the CDR3 is TGCGCCAGCAGACCACAACTAGGGATGTACACAGATACGCAGTATTTT. This gives the protein CASRPQLGMYTDTQYF.

V usage is TRBV7-7 and J usage is TRBJ2-1; 7 positions match TRBD2. The CDR3 totals 16 residues. V was pared by 4 bases and J by 2 bases, with 8 bases of the junction left unmatched. Germline V gene lookup returns CDR1 SSHAT and CDR2 FNYEAQ (reference sequence). DNA for the CDR3: TGTGCCAGCAGCTCAAGACTAGCTGCCACCTACAATGAGCAGTTCTTC. Amino acids: CASSSRLAATYNEQFF.

The chain employs TRBV18 and TRBJ2-1; D uncertain. V was clipped by 1 base and J by 4 bases, with 11 bases between them. Per germline, CDR1 KGHSH and CDR2 LQKENI. The CDR3 runs 15 residues. CDR3 region: CASSPRRTPYNEQFF. The CDR3 DNA sequence: TGTGCCAGCTCACCACGTCGGACCCCTTACAATGAGCAGTTCTTC.

The chain combines TRBV6-6 with TRBJ1-4; 9 nucleotides match TRBD1. The J segment lost 8 bases and the V segment lost 6 bases, leaving 7 bases of the junction unmatched. The CDR3 has 14 residues. Germline V gene data show CDR1 as MNHNY and CDR2 as SVGAGI (reference sequence). The CDR3 loop is CASSTDRGGEKLFF. In DNA form, the CDR3 reads TGTGCCAGCAGCACTGACAGGGGGGGAGAAAAACTGTTTTTT.

The genes are TRBV11-3 and TRBJ2-2, with TRBD2 matching over 14 bases. J gave up 5 bases and V 5 bases, and 13 bases lay outside the gene matches. The CDR3 extends over 19 amino acids. The germline gives CDR1 SGHNT, CDR2 YENEEA. The CDR3 reads CASSPEAGTSGRWTGELFF. As DNA, the CDR3 is TGTGCCAGCAGCCCCGAGGCAGGGACTAGCGGGAGATGGACCGGGGAGCTGTTTTTT.

The V gene is TRBV27, the J gene TRBJ2-3; D tentatively reads TRBD1 or TRBD2 (6 bases each). Between the trimmed V and J ends, which lost 6 bases and 2 bases, there was a span of 18 bases. Per germline, CDR1 MNHEY and CDR2 SMNVEV (reference sequence). The CDR3 is made up of 16 amino acids. CDR3 DNA sequence: TGTGCCAGCAGCCACCTCCCGGGGGCCTACACAGATACGCAGTATTTT. Its translation: CASSHLPGAYTDTQYF.

The gene calls are TRBV7-3 and TRBJ1-4, with D perhaps TRBD1 (5 bases). CDR1 and CDR2 (germline): SGHTA, FQGTGA. This CDR3 is 24 amino acids long. V was pared by 1 base and J by 3 bases, with 36 bases between. The chain's CDR3 is CASSLMSTPNGGTDQKGANEKLFF. DNA for the CDR3: TGTGCCAGCAGCTTAATGTCCACCCCCAACGGCGGGACCGACCAGAAAGGGGCTAATGAAAAACTGTTTTTT.

The J gene is TRBJ2-7, the V gene TRBV11-2, with D hard to call. This CDR3 spans 13 amino acids. The V gene lost 2 bases and the J gene lost 6 bases, with 11 bases spanning the gap. CDR1 SGHAT and CDR2 FQNNGV come from the germline V gene. This chain's CDR3 is CASSLNRGIEQYF. Here the CDR3 DNA reads TGTGCCAGCAGCTTAAATAGAGGAATCGAGCAGTACTTC.

The chain is built from TRBV5-1 and TRBJ2-3; 15 nucleotides match TRBD2. Germline CDR1 reads SGHRS; CDR2 reads YFSETQ. J gave up 5 bases and V 4 bases, and 5 bases lay outside the gene matches. The CDR3 consists of 16 residues. CDR3: CASSEGLAGGLDTQYF. In DNA form, the CDR3 reads TGCGCCAGCAGCGAGGGACTAGCGGGAGGATTAGATACGCAGTATTTT.

The chain combines TRBV2 with TRBJ1-2; D is unresolved. Germline CDR1 is SNHLY and CDR2 is FYNNEI. V lost 4 bases, J lost 1 base, and 13 bases lay in between. This CDR3 has 15 residues. The CDR3 loop reads CASSATRKINYGYTF. In nucleotides, the CDR3 is TGTGCCAGCAGTGCCACAAGGAAGATTAACTATGGCTACACCTTC. The full variable domain, in which reference TRBV2 and TRBJ1-2 provide the parts outside the CDR3, is EPEVTQTPSHQVTQMGQEVILRCVPISNHLYFYWYRQILGQKVEFLVSFYNNEISEKSEIFDDQFSVERPDGSNFTLKIRSTKLEDSAMYFCASSATRKINYGYTFGSGTRLTVV.

The chain carries TRBV30 and TRBJ2-4, with TRBD2 as a possible D gene (6 bases). V gave up 1 base and J gave up 0 bases, with 10 bases separating them. Germline values: CDR1 GTSNPN, CDR2 SVGIG (reference sequence). This CDR3 is built from 15 residues. Written as DNA, the CDR3 is TGTGCCTGGAGTGCGGGCGGGATAGCCAAAAACATTCAGTACTTC. Translation gives CAWSAGGIAKNIQYF. Combining the CDR3 with reference TRBV30 and TRBJ2-4 gives the whole variable domain SQTIHQWPATLVQPVGSPLSLECTVEGTSNPNLYWYRQAAGRGLQLLFYSVGIGQISSEVPQNLSASRPQDRQFILSSKKLLLSDSGFYLCAWSAGGIAKNIQYFGAGTRLSVL.

This chain joins TRBV7-2 and TRBJ2-5; 11 nucleotides align to TRBD1. CDR1 and CDR2 from the germline V gene are SGHTA and FQGNSA. J lost 5 bases, V lost 5 bases, and 10 bases had no gene match. This CDR3 is 16 amino acids long. CDR3 residues: CASSMWTGGPRETQYF. The DNA for the CDR3 is TGTGCCAGCAGCATGTGGACAGGGGGCCCTCGGGAGACCCAGTACTTC.

V and J are TRBV4-1 and TRBJ1-2, with 9 bases identical to TRBD1. The CDR3 length is 18 residues. Unmatched junction bases numbered 15, after V lost 3 bases and J lost 4 bases. In germline, CDR1 is MGHRA, CDR2 YSYEKL. CDR3 sequence (DNA): TGCGCCAGCAGCCATCTGAGAGCCCGGGACAGGGTCCTCTATGGCTACACCTTC. The encoded protein is CASSHLRARDRVLYGYTF.

This clone was found once. The chain combines TRBV18 with TRBJ2-7; 8 positions match TRBD2. V shed 4 bases, J shed 5 bases, and the junction held 4 bases outside the gene matches. Germline V CDR1 and CDR2: KGHSH, LQKENI. The length of the CDR3 is 13 residues. The CDR3 spells CASSLRTSHEQYF. The CDR3 nucleotides read TGTGCCAGCTCACTCCGGACTAGCCACGAGCAGTACTTC. The whole variable domain, remainder taken from reference TRBV18 and TRBJ2-7, is NAGVMQNPRHLVRRRGQEARLRCSPMKGHSHVYWYRQLPEEGLKFMVYLQKENIIDESGMPKERFSAEFPKEGPSILRIQQVVRGDSAAYFCASSLRTSHEQYFGPGTRLTVT.

This chain joins TRBV28 and TRBJ2-7, with D possibly matching TRBD2 (6 bases). The V end was cut by 4 bases, the J end by 6 bases, with 16 bases between. Per germline, CDR1 MDHEN and CDR2 SYDVKM. The CDR3 runs 14 residues. In DNA form, the CDR3 reads TGTGCCAGCAGTTACGGCGGGACCCAATTCGAGCAGTACTTC. As protein: CASSYGGTQFEQYF.

The gene calls are TRBV14 and TRBJ1-4; 7 bases line up with TRBD1. The CDR3 covers 17 residues. The V gene end was trimmed by 4 bases and the J gene end by 5 bases; junction bases not matched to a gene: 13. Germline CDR1 is SGHDN and CDR2 is FVKESK. For the CDR3, the DNA is TGTGCCAGCAGCCTAAACTTTAGGGGGCAGGGGAATGAAAAACTGTTTTTT. Translation gives CASSLNFRGQGNEKLFF.

The V and J genes are TRBV18 and TRBJ2-6, with D possibly TRBD1 on 5 matching bases. This CDR3 contains 18 residues. Germline V CDR1 and CDR2: KGHSH, LQKENI. V was clipped by 0 bases and J by 0 bases, with 12 bases between them. The chain's CDR3 is CASSPPGQGCSGANVLTF. CDR3 nucleotides: TGTGCCAGCTCACCACCAGGGCAGGGATGCTCTGGGGCCAACGTCCTGACTTTC.

This chain links TRBV7-7 with TRBJ2-2; no clear D gene. The CDR3 contains 14 residues. From germline, CDR1 is SSHAT and CDR2 FNYEAQ (reference sequence). Deletions cut 5 bases from V and 3 bases from J, with 10 bases between. CDR3 bases: TGTGCCAGCAGCCTAAGAGACCACACCGGGGAGCTGTTTTTT. Translated, it gives CASSLRDHTGELFF.

The chain links TRBV28 to TRBJ1-3, with D possibly being TRBD1 (5 bases). The V end lost 3 bases, the J end lost 2 bases, and 8 bases lay between the germline ends. CDR1 is MDHEN, CDR2 SYDVKM, per germline. The CDR3 extends over 14 amino acids. As DNA, the CDR3 is TGTGCCAGCAGTTTCCAGGGACCTGGAAACACCATATATTTT. This sequence encodes CASSFQGPGNTIYF.